A selection of T cell receptor beta chains follows, all from one sample in a study of CD8 T cells in Susac syndrome. Via MiXCR, TCRdb re-called the immunoSEQ multiplex PCR reads, giving one row per CDR3 protein. In the table there are 210,000 or so distinct CDR3 sequences, 92% of which are singletons. The sample was CD8+ T cells from PBMCs. The receptors were gathered from a human donor with multiple sclerosis. Each CDR3 is given with its conserved first and last residue. Each record gives: CDR3 length, V gene, J gene, clone size, D gene, CDR3 DNA, CDR3 protein. The D gene is left open where the match is weak. Not all rows give a size; the values are once, few, many and, for expanded clones, a class.

cdr3_length: 14; v_call: TRBV4-1; j_call: TRBJ2-7; clone_size: NA; d_call: NA; cdr3_nt: TGCGCCAGCAGCCAAGATGAGGGGGCCTACGAGCAGTACTTC; cdr3_aa: CASSQDEGAYEQYF
cdr3_length: 13; v_call: TRBV20-1; j_call: TRBJ2-7; clone_size: NA; d_call: NA; cdr3_nt: TGCAGTGCTATCGTGCTAGACTCCTACGAGCAGTACTTC; cdr3_aa: CSAIVLDSYEQYF
cdr3_length: 17; v_call: TRBV19; j_call: TRBJ1-1; clone_size: NA; d_call: TRBD1; cdr3_nt: TGTGCCAGTAGTATAACAGGGGTCAGGGTAATGAACACTGAAGCTTTCTTT; cdr3_aa: CASSITGVRVMNTEAFF
cdr3_length: 14; v_call: TRBV25-1; j_call: TRBJ1-1; clone_size: NA; d_call: NA; cdr3_nt: TGTGCCAGCTTTGGTAAGGGAATGGGTACTGAAGCTTTCTTT; cdr3_aa: CASFGKGMGTEAFF
cdr3_length: 13; v_call: TRBV12-3/TRBV12-4; j_call: TRBJ1-1; clone_size: once; d_call: NA; cdr3_nt: TGTGCCAGCAGTTTAGGGGAGGCAGGGGACGCTTTCTTT; cdr3_aa: CASSLGEAGDAFF
cdr3_length: 16; v_call: TRBV13; j_call: TRBJ2-1; clone_size: NA; d_call: NA; cdr3_nt: TGTGCCAGCAGCACGAACAGGGAGAGCTCCTACAGTGAGCAGTTCTTC; cdr3_aa: CASSTNRESSYSEQFF
cdr3_length: 16; v_call: TRBV12-3/TRBV12-4; j_call: TRBJ2-2; clone_size: few; d_call: NA; cdr3_nt: TGTGCCAGCAGTTTAGTGGGGGGCGCAGGGACCGGGGAGCTTTTTTTT; cdr3_aa: CASSLVGGAGTGELFF
cdr3_length: 13; v_call: TRBV23-1; j_call: TRBJ2-7; clone_size: NA; d_call: NA; cdr3_nt: TGCGCCAGCCCTGCCTCTGGGGGCTACGAGCAGTACTTC; cdr3_aa: CASPASGGYEQYF
cdr3_length: 15; v_call: TRBV18; j_call: TRBJ1-5; clone_size: NA; d_call: NA; cdr3_nt: TGTGCCAGCTCACGCGGGGTTGGGGCCAATCAGCCCCAGCATTTT; cdr3_aa: CASSRGVGANQPQHF
cdr3_length: 14; v_call: TRBV9; j_call: TRBJ2-1; clone_size: NA; d_call: NA; cdr3_nt: TGTGCCAGCAGCGCAAGTGGCTACCTCGATGAGCAGTTCTTC; cdr3_aa: CASSASGYLDEQFF
cdr3_length: 15; v_call: TRBV4-2; j_call: TRBJ2-7; clone_size: NA; d_call: TRBD2; cdr3_nt: TGTGCCAGCAGCCAAGCTCCACTAGCGTCCTACGAGCAGTACTTC; cdr3_aa: CASSQAPLASYEQYF
cdr3_length: 12; v_call: TRBV5-6; j_call: TRBJ1-1; clone_size: NA; d_call: NA; cdr3_nt: TGTGCCAGCAGCTTTCGGGACACTGAAGCTTTCTTT; cdr3_aa: CASSFRDTEAFF
cdr3_length: 16; v_call: TRBV5-6; j_call: TRBJ2-1; clone_size: NA; d_call: NA; cdr3_nt: TGTGCCAGCAGCTTGTCTGGCGTCGCCCCTTACAATGAGCAGTTCTTC; cdr3_aa: CASSLSGVAPYNEQFF